These 22 T cell receptor beta chains were all obtained from the same sample, sequenced in a study of blood T cell repertoires in COVID-19. This table comes from immunoSEQ multiplex PCR, and its TCRdb copy is limited to in-frame clones, with some not included. This sample has about 670,000 clones, with about 87% found just once. Sequenced sample: peripheral blood. The source of these receptors is a woman aged 18-30 years with acute or convalescent COVID-19.

The gene calls are TRBV4-1 and TRBJ2-2; weak D call: TRBD2 (6 bases). V dropped 1 base and J dropped 0 bases, with 12 bases sitting between them. Per germline, CDR1 MGHRA and CDR2 YSYEKL. This CDR3 has 17 amino acids. Written as DNA, the CDR3 is TGCGCCAGCAGCCAAGGCCGGGGACTCTCGAACACCGGGGAGCTGTTTTTT. This translates into CASSQGRGLSNTGELFF.

The chain uses TRBV10-2 and TRBJ2-5, with 11 bases that match TRBD1. This CDR3 spans 14 amino acids. Unmatched junction bases numbered 3, after V lost 4 bases and J lost 5 bases. Germline loops: CDR1 WSHSY, CDR2 SAAADI. CDR3 region: CASSGTGGGETQYF. The CDR3 DNA reads as TGCGCCAGCAGTGGGACAGGGGGCGGGGAGACCCAGTACTTC.

About this clone itself: The same CDR3 arises from other DNA sequences in this sample as well. The V gene is TRBV11-2, the J gene TRBJ1-1; unclear D gene. Germline CDR1 SGHAT, CDR2 FQNNGV. This CDR3 is built from 13 residues. V was pared by 1 base and J by 5 bases, with 8 bases between. This chain's CDR3 is CASSLVGGTEAFF. CDR3 bases: TGTGCCAGCAGCTTAGTGGGAGGGACTGAAGCTTTCTTT.

This clone was detected a few times. The J gene is TRBJ2-6, the V gene TRBV4-1, with D possibly TRBD2 on 5 matching bases. V dropped 0 bases and J dropped 0 bases, with 15 bases sitting between them. The CDR3 is made up of 19 amino acids. Germline-derived CDR1 and CDR2 are MGHRA and YSYEKL. Here the CDR3 DNA reads TGCGCCAGCAGCCAAGAAGAGGGAGACTGGTTCTCTGGGGCCAACGTCCTGACTTTC. Its translation: CASSQEEGDWFSGANVLTF.

The CDR3 DNA follows: TGTGCCAGTAGTATAACCAGACAAGAGACCCAGTACTTC. Its protein product is CASSITRQETQYF. The J gene is TRBJ2-5, the V gene TRBV19; D unclear. The CDR3 has 13 amino acids. V gave up 2 bases and J gave up 2 bases, with 6 bases separating them. Germline CDR1 is LNHDA and CDR2 is SQIVND (reference sequence).

The rearrangement joins TRBV7-8 to TRBJ1-5; D possibly corresponds to TRBD1 (5 bases). V was cut by 4 bases and J by 1 base, with 20 bases left in between. The CDR3 contains 18 residues. Germline lookup yields CDR1 SGHVS and CDR2 FQNEAQ. The DNA for the CDR3 is TGTGCCAGCAGCTCAACCAGCGGGGGTATCGTCAGCAATCAGCCCCAGCATTTT. Translation: CASSSTSGGIVSNQPQHF.

The rearrangement links TRBV11-2 to TRBJ2-7, with 8 bases that match TRBD2. V lost 3 bases and J lost 2; bases outside the gene matches: 6. The CDR3 has 15 amino acids. Per the germline V gene, CDR1 is SGHAT and CDR2 is FQNNGV. The CDR3 loop is CASSFRGGLPYEQYF. CDR3 nucleotides: TGTGCCAGCAGCTTCCGGGGGGGGCTCCCCTACGAGCAGTACTTC.

J is TRBJ2-3 and V is TRBV9; 8 bases map to TRBD1. The CDR3 totals 15 residues. Germline V gene sequence: CDR1 SGDLS, CDR2 YYNGEE. The J segment lost 5 bases and the V segment lost 1 base, leaving 6 bases of the junction unmatched. In DNA, the CDR3 is TGTGCCAGCAGCGTACGCGGACAGGGCCGAGATACGCAGTATTTT. The encoded protein is CASSVRGQGRDTQYF.

The chain couples TRBV3-1 (or the pseudogene TRBV3-2) to TRBJ1-2, with a possible D match to TRBD1 (6 bases). Between the trimmed V and J ends, which lost 4 bases and 8 bases, there was a span of 14 bases. The germline V gene has CDR1 LGHDT and CDR2 YNNKEL (reference sequence). The CDR3 is made up of 13 amino acids. CDR3 DNA sequence: TGTGCCAGCAGCCGCAGGGGTGAGAGGGGCTACACCTTC. This encodes CASSRRGERGYTF.

The V gene is TRBV6-6, the J gene TRBJ2-3; D uncertain. Germline V lookup: CDR1 MNHNY, CDR2 SVGAGI (reference sequence). The CDR3 consists of 12 residues. Trimming took off 5 bases at V and 6 bases at J, with 9 bases between the two ends. CDR3 DNA: TGTGCCAGCAGTCTCCGTTTGGATACGCAGTATTTT. This encodes CASSLRLDTQYF.

A single count supports this clone. The gene calls are TRBV3-1 (or the pseudogene TRBV3-2) and TRBJ1-2; tentatively, D is TRBD1 (6 bases). V was trimmed by 3 bases and J by 7 bases, leaving 18 bases between them. CDR3 length: 15 residues. The germline gives CDR1 LGHDT, CDR2 YNNKEL (reference sequence). CDR3 DNA: TGTGCCAGCAGCCAGGGGCCTGGGGGCTTAAGTGGCTACACCTTC. This sequence encodes CASSQGPGGLSGYTF.

The V call is TRBV28, the J call TRBJ1-5, with D perhaps matching TRBD1 (6 bases). The germline CDR1 and CDR2 sequences are MDHEN and SYDVKM. V gave up 9 bases and J gave up 4 bases, with 10 bases separating them. The CDR3 extends over 12 amino acids. The CDR3 sequence is CASGQLNQPQHF. The DNA of the CDR3 is TGTGCCAGTGGACAGCTAAATCAGCCCCAGCATTTT.

This clone was observed a single time. J is TRBJ1-1 and V is TRBV15; D unclear. The CDR3 totals 15 residues. Germline loops: CDR1 LNHNV, CDR2 YYDKDF (reference sequence). V lost 0 bases to trimming and J lost 3 bases, with 11 bases between them. The CDR3 nucleotides read TGTGCCACCAGCAGAGACCGGACGGGAGACACTGAAGCTTTCTTT. Translation: CATSRDRTGDTEAFF.

This chain links TRBV4-3 with TRBJ1-3; 9 bases fit TRBD1. V dropped 0 bases and J dropped 4; count of bases not matched to a gene: 7. CDR1 and CDR2 from the germline V gene are LGHNA and YSLEER. CDR3 length equals 17 residues. CDR3 sequence (DNA): TGCGCCAGCAGCCAAGAAGGGACAGGGATGAGCGGAAACACCATATATTTT. It translates to CASSQEGTGMSGNTIYF.

This sequence joins TRBV6-5 and TRBJ1-4, with D unclear. V lost 4 bases and J lost 4, with 10 bases in between. CDR3 length: 14 residues. Per germline, CDR1 MNHEY and CDR2 SVGAGI. CDR3 DNA sequence: TGTGCCAGCAGTTGGCGGGCGGTTAATGAAAAACTGTTTTTT. Translating gives CASSWRAVNEKLFF.

The chain employs TRBV13 and TRBJ1-2, with D tentatively TRBD1 (5 bases). CDR3 size: 15 residues. V was cut by 5 bases and J by 0 bases, with 13 bases left in between. The germline gives CDR1 PRHDT, CDR2 FYEKMQ (reference sequence). Here the CDR3 reads CASSPGTSPNYGYTF. The CDR3 nucleotides read TGTGCCAGCAGCCCCGGGACTTCTCCTAACTATGGCTACACCTTC.

This clone was recorded only once. CDR3: CASSQDRGTGELFF. Here the CDR3 DNA reads TGTGCCAGTAGCCAGGACAGGGGCACCGGGGAGCTGTTTTTT. The chain has TRBV19 and TRBJ2-2; TRBD1 matches 9 bases. The germline V gene has CDR1 LNHDA and CDR2 SQIVND (reference sequence). V lost 6 bases, J lost 4 bases, and 3 bases stayed unmatched. There are 14 residues in the CDR3.

This clone was counted a single time. The genes are TRBV5-6 and TRBJ2-7, with 10 positions matching TRBD1. Germline-derived CDR1 and CDR2 are SGHDT and YYEEEE. The CDR3 runs 13 residues. Germline trimming cut 6 bases from V and 6 bases from J; bases unmatched to any gene: 6. CDR3 nucleotide sequence: TGTGCCAGCAACCGACAGGGGGCGCGCGAGCAGTACTTC. It codes for CASNRQGAREQYF.

The V and J genes are TRBV6-1 and TRBJ2-2, with 12 nucleotides matching TRBD2. Germline values: CDR1 MNHNS, CDR2 SASEGT. The CDR3 covers 16 residues. The ends lost 3 bases at V and 5 bases at J; junction bases unmatched: 4. CDR3 sequence: CASSDRTSGNTGELFF. CDR3 bases: TGTGCCAGCAGTGACCGGACTAGCGGGAATACCGGGGAGCTGTTTTTT.

The chain couples TRBV27 to TRBJ2-7; a weak D match, TRBD2 (5 bases). The CDR3 totals 16 residues. The V gene's germline CDR1 is MNHEY and CDR2 SMNVEV (reference sequence). V lost 0 bases to trimming and J lost 3 bases, with 15 bases between them. CDR3: CASSLSFWSAGYEQYF. For the CDR3, the DNA is TGTGCCAGCAGTTTATCTTTTTGGAGTGCGGGCTACGAGCAGTACTTC.

The sample holds a few counts of this clone. The CDR3, as DNA: TGTGCCAGCAGCTTAAGTTGGTGGCGCTGGGGGCCACTATGGGATAATTCACCCCTCCACTTT. Translated, it gives CASSLSWWRWGPLWDNSPLHF. This chain uses TRBV7-7 with TRBJ1-6; D is perhaps TRBD1 (6 bases). Germline-derived CDR1 and CDR2 are SSHAT and FNYEAQ (reference sequence). Trimming removed 2 bases from V and 5 bases from J, with 28 bases in between. The CDR3 runs 21 residues.

The chain employs TRBV10-3 and TRBJ1-2, with D perhaps TRBD1 (5 bases). Germline-derived CDR1 and CDR2 are ENHRY and SYGVKD. The CDR3 is 16 amino acids. Trimming took off 2 bases at V and 4 bases at J, with 17 bases between the two ends. This chain's CDR3 is CAISEGAGGETYGYTF. As DNA, the CDR3 is TGTGCCATCAGTGAGGGTGCGGGAGGGGAAACCTATGGCTACACCTTC.